This TCR beta chain derives from a study of spatial heterogeneity in lung cancer. On this clonotype itself: Within a library made for alpha chains, this beta chain is off target, and its count is uninformative.

TCR cDNA molecules each carried a unique molecular identifier. From the 5' RACE reads, TCRdb called clonotypes with MiXCR, one entry per CDR3 protein. The sample yields a few thousand distinct CDR3 sequences, roughly a fifth seen once. J gave up 5 bases and V 7 bases, and 5 bases lay outside the gene matches. Germline loops: CDR1 SQVTM, CDR2 ANQGSEA. CDR3 length: 11 amino acids. As for time point: sample taken at primary tumor resection. Unsorted whole RNA from tumor, nontumor lung or frozen PBMC underwent sequencing. The donor group consisted of 72 patients who had untreated, early-stage non-small cell lung cancer.

The clonotype comes from a female donor with early-stage non-small cell lung cancer. The source material was normal lung tissue next to the tumor, sampled at surgery. The V and J genes are TRBV29-1 and TRBJ2-7, with 7 bases aligning to TRBD2. CDR3 DNA sequence: TGCAGCGGAACTAGCGCCCACGAGCAGTACTTC. This gives the protein CSGTSAHEQYF.